The 3 T cell receptor beta chains given below trace back to one sample, sequenced in a study of cytomegalovirus exposure and HLA in healthy donors. The PCR had 60 Vbeta and 13 Jbeta primers. Produced via immunoSEQ multiplex PCR; TCRdb's table is partial and in-frame only. The sample holds more than 85,000 clones; less than 65% are singletons and the top ten take roughly 6.8%. Sequenced material: PBMCs. These receptors came from a woman aged 25 to 45 in good health and CMV-seronegative.

The rearrangement links TRBV6-1 to TRBJ2-2; no firm D call. The germline gives CDR1 MNHNS, CDR2 SASEGT. Between the trimmed V and J ends, which lost 10 bases and 2 bases, there was a span of 11 bases. The length of the CDR3 is 13 residues. The CDR3 loop is CATSPTNTGELFF. The CDR3 DNA sequence: TGTGCCACCAGCCCGACTAACACCGGGGAGCTGTTTTTT.

The chain uses TRBV6-1 and TRBJ2-7, with D tentatively TRBD1 (5 bases). In germline, CDR1 is MNHNS, CDR2 SASEGT. Trimming took off 7 bases at V and 0 bases at J, with 13 bases between the two ends. The CDR3 runs 14 residues. This CDR3 is CASTRQPSSYEQYF. CDR3 DNA sequence: TGTGCCAGCACAAGACAGCCGAGCTCCTACGAGCAGTACTTC.

The sample holds one count of this clone. CDR3 DNA sequence: TGTGCCAGCAGCTTAAGACAAAGAAGCTCCTACGAGCAGTACTTC. It yields the protein CASSLRQRSSYEQYF. The chain joins TRBV7-2 to TRBJ2-7; D remains unclear. The CDR3 contains 15 residues. Germline V gene sequence: CDR1 SGHTA, CDR2 FQGNSA. V lost 2 bases and J 0 bases, leaving 11 bases between the germline ends.